The clone carrying this TCR beta chain has more than one count but fewer than ten. Its antigen is as yet unknown. The record originates from a study of regulatory T cells in long-lasting Graves disease. General study points: Segments TRBV28, TRBJ1-2 and TRBJ2-5 showed preferential usage in persistent disease.

As for time point: newly diagnosed GD, antithyroid drugs for less than 3 months. The TCR library was prepared using RNA isolated from PBMCs. The V gene's germline CDR1 is KGHDR and CDR2 SFDVKD. This CDR3 has 15 residues. Trimming cost V 0 bases and J 6 bases, with 11 bases left between them. Sequencing libraries for TCR beta were prepared with iRepertoire HTBI primers and Arm-PCR of CDR3 regions. A single record per CDR3 protein comes from TCRdb applying MiXCR to the multiplex PCR reads. Here the sample spans roughly 610,000 distinct CDR3 sequences, roughly 15% being singletons. These sequences were also reported in another study, on T cells in Graves' hyperthyroidism and ophthalmopathy. From that study: RT-PCR in the first round (using the HTBI primer set) targeted the TCR CDR3.

This sequence was found in a woman in her twenties or thirties with Graves disease. The sample consisted of peripheral blood mononuclear cells (PBMCs), taken at new diagnosis, from a patient treated with antithyroid drugs. The chain is built from TRBV24-1 and TRBJ2-1; D unresolved. CDR3 amino acids: CATSDLVKGGNEQFF. The CDR3 nucleotides are TGTGCCACCAGTGATTTGGTGAAGGGTGGCAATGAGCAGTTCTTC.